This is a list of T cell receptor beta chains from one sample in a study of glioma-infiltrating T cells. TCRdb reprocessed the multiplex PCR reads via MiXCR and lists one record per CDR3 protein. Of a few hundred thousand distinct CDR3 sequences in the sample, around 38% were seen once. Sequencing was carried out using glioma tissue, nonneoplastic brain tissue, or PBMCs (not recorded which). The receptors shown here come from a human donor with low-grade glioma or glioblastoma, undergoing nonglioma brain surgery, or in good health (not recorded which). Each CDR3 is given with its conserved first and last residue. D genes are given only for firm matches. Expanded clones are given a class, and other clones once, few, many or no size at all.

D gene	J gene	V gene	clone size	CDR3 protein	CDR3 DNA
.	TRBJ2-1	TRBV6-2/TRBV6-3	many	CASSYKAGMGYNEQFF	TGTGCCAGCAGTTACAAGGCGGGCATGGGATACAATGAGCAGTTCTTC
TRBD2	TRBJ2-1	TRBV27	.	CASSLLAGGEIHNEQFF	TGTGCCAGCAGTTTATTAGCGGGAGGGGAGATCCACAATGAGCAGTTCTTC
TRBD1	TRBJ2-1	TRBV6-2/TRBV6-3	many	CASSYSTTGEFF	TGTGCCAGCAGTTACTCGACGACAGGGGAATTCTTC
.	TRBJ1-1	TRBV5-1	.	CASSLGWGWTEAFF	TGCGCCAGCAGCTTGGGCTGGGGTTGGACTGAAGCTTTCTTT
.	TRBJ2-5	TRBV20-1	.	CSASPPLYRETQYF	TGCAGTGCTAGTCCCCCGCTTTACCGAGAGACCCAGTACTTC
.	TRBJ1-2	TRBV6-1	large	CASSEAGFSTNYGYTF	TGTGCCAGCAGTGAAGCCGGTTTCAGTACCAACTATGGCTACACCTTC
TRBD2	TRBJ2-1	TRBV4-2	.	CASSLLYRAGGQPYNEQFF	TGTGCCAGCAGCCTACTCTATCGAGCGGGAGGACAGCCCTACAATGAGCAGTTCTTC
.	TRBJ2-4	TRBV20-1	.	CSARSGTGENIQYF	TGCAGTGCTAGAAGTGGTACGGGCGAAAACATTCAGTACTTC
.	TRBJ2-7	TRBV5-5	.	CASSLAKYEQYF	TGTGCCAGCAGCTTGGCCAAATACGAGCAGTACTTC
.	TRBJ2-7	TRBV14	.	CASSQAGPWREQYF	TGTGCCAGCAGCCAAGCGGGACCGTGGAGGGAGCAGTACTTC
TRBD2	TRBJ2-1	TRBV4-2	few	CASSQPGGDEQFF	TGTGCCAGCAGCCAACCGGGGGGGGATGAGCAGTTCTTC
.	TRBJ2-7	TRBV10-3	.	CAISAPGTQTYEQYF	TGTGCCATCAGCGCCCCAGGGACCCAAACCTACGAGCAGTACTTC
.	TRBJ2-3	TRBV2	few	CASTRKPFADTQYF	TGTGCCAGCACAAGGAAGCCGTTTGCAGATACGCAGTATTTT
TRBD2	TRBJ2-1	TRBV6-6	many	CASSYSEAGAWYNEQFF	TGTGCCAGCAGTTACTCGGAAGCGGGAGCTTGGTACAATGAGCAGTTCTTC
.	TRBJ2-3	TRBV4-2	.	CASRESDTQYF	TGTGCCAGCAGGGAGTCAGATACGCAGTATTTT
.	TRBJ2-1	TRBV15	few	CATDQESGTSYNEQFF	TGTGCCACCGACCAGGAGAGCGGGACATCCTACAATGAGCAGTTCTTC
TRBD1	TRBJ2-7	TRBV28	.	CASTQGGTGGAYEQYF	TGTGCCAGCACCCAAGGGGGGACAGGGGGAGCCTACGAGCAGTACTTC
.	TRBJ2-4	TRBV7-2	.	CASSLRGAGNIQYF	TGTGCCAGCAGCTTACGGGGGGCGGGAAACATTCAGTACTTC
.	TRBJ2-5	TRBV7-2	.	CASTQWKGETQYF	TGTGCCAGCACCCAATGGAAAGGGGAGACCCAGTACTTC
.	TRBJ2-1	TRBV7-6	few	CASSTNRDNEQFF	TGTGCTAGCAGCACTAACAGGGATAATGAGCAGTTCTTC
.	TRBJ1-2	TRBV7-2	.	CASSFDGTNNYGYTF	TGTGCCAGCAGCTTTGACGGGACAAATAACTATGGCTACACCTTC
.	TRBJ2-3	TRBV6-6	.	CASSYSTRRAADTQYF	TGTGCCAGCAGTTACTCGACTCGGAGGGCCGCAGATACGCAGTATTTT
TRBD2	TRBJ2-3	TRBV7-9	.	CASSFKAKAGGRTDTQYF	TGTGCCAGCAGCTTTAAGGCGAAAGCGGGAGGACGCACAGATACGCAGTATTTT
TRBD2	TRBJ2-3	TRBV28	.	CASSSPQREATDTQYF	TGTGCCAGCAGTTCCCCTCAGCGGGAGGCGACAGATACGCAGTATTTT
TRBD1	TRBJ2-5	TRBV28	.	CASSFGQGRSETQYF	TGTGCCAGCAGTTTTGGACAGGGGAGATCAGAGACCCAGTACTTC
TRBD1	TRBJ2-5	TRBV19	.	CASSGWDRAETQYF	TGTGCCAGTAGTGGGTGGGACAGGGCAGAGACCCAGTACTTC
.	TRBJ2-1	TRBV29-1	.	CSGSPSYNEQFF	TGCAGCGGGAGTCCGTCCTACAATGAGCAGTTCTTC
TRBD2	TRBJ2-1	TRBV28	.	CASNGGGNEQFF	TGTGCCAGCAACGGGGGGGGAAATGAGCAGTTCTTC
.	TRBJ2-1	TRBV27	many	CASSGRDLSYNEQFF	TGTGCCAGCAGCGGCCGGGACCTATCCTACAATGAGCAGTTCTTC
.	TRBJ1-6	TRBV6-2/TRBV6-3	many	CASSYGHKSPLHF	TGTGCCAGCAGTTACGGACATAAATCACCCCTCCACTTT
.	TRBJ1-1	TRBV10-3	.	CAISESRGSSTEAFF	TGTGCCATCAGTGAGTCAAGGGGATCGAGCACTGAAGCTTTCTTT